Below are 6 T cell receptor beta chains sequenced from a single sample in a study of tumor-infiltrating lymphocytes in primary liver carcinoma. From 500 ng of total RNA, TCR beta-specific cDNA was reverse-transcribed using a constant-region primer. The TCR beta library was amplified through three nested multiplex PCR rounds in a modified ARM-PCR procedure. A C-beta reverse primer was combined with TRBV1-TRBV30 forward primers in the first two PCR rounds, and each round had around 11 cycles. One entry per CDR3 protein, called by TCRdb with MiXCR from the multiplex PCR reads. The repertoire includes 60,000 to 90,000 distinct CDR3 sequences, about 72% of them detected once, and around 30% sits in the top ten. From unsorted bulk tissue weighing roughly 19-34 mg, DNA and RNA were co-extracted. Sequencing was performed on liver tumor tissue from sampling region 4. Documented subset: tumor region T4, right-lateral pole. The receptors here all came from a middle-aged man with primary liver carcinoma and hepatitis B virus infection.

A few counts support this clonotype. The CDR3 DNA reads as TGCGCCAGCCGTATATGGACAGGTGGCACTGAAGCTTTCTTT. It is translated as CASRIWTGGTEAFF. The V gene is TRBV5-1, the J gene TRBJ1-1, with TRBD1 identical over 7 bases. Germline trimming cut 7 bases from V and 4 bases from J; bases unmatched to any gene: 10. Germline loops: CDR1 SGHRS, CDR2 YFSETQ. The CDR3 length is 14 residues.

This chain uses TRBV5-6 with TRBJ2-1; D tentatively fits TRBD1 or TRBD2 (5 bases each). The CDR3 loop spans 18 amino acids. The germline V gene encodes CDR1 SGHDT and CDR2 YYEEEE. Trimming stripped 0 bases from V and 6 bases from J, with 22 bases between. The CDR3 loop is CASSLAGTVRQFVNEQFF. The CDR3 nucleotides are TGTGCCAGCAGCTTGGCCGGGACCGTGCGACAATTCGTCAATGAGCAGTTCTTC.

As to this clonotype: Without the conserved terminal phenylalanine or tryptophan, this CDR3 likely stems from a read error. This rearrangement joins TRBV2 to TRBJ1-1, with 8 bases aligning to TRBD1. The CDR3 length is 17 residues. Trimming cost V 2 bases and J 3 bases; bases outside gene matches: 11. Germline CDR1 SNHLY, CDR2 FYNNEI. CDR3 sequence (DNA): TGTGCCAGCAGTGAACAAGGGACAGGAAACGGGGACACTGAAGCTTTCCTT. Encoded protein: CASSEQGTGNGDTEAFL.

J is TRBJ1-4 and V is TRBV6-5; TRBD1 matches 8 bases. The CDR3 totals 14 residues. V shed 10 bases, J shed 6 bases, and the junction held 10 bases outside the gene matches. Germline lookup yields CDR1 MNHEY and CDR2 SVGAGI. CDR3 sequence (DNA): TGTGCCAACAGAGCAGGGGGCGCTGATGAAAAACTGTTTTTT. Its translation: CANRAGGADEKLFF.

In this sample, this clonotype turned up many times. The gene calls are TRBV12-3 or TRBV12-4 and TRBJ2-1, with 10 nucleotides matching TRBD2. This CDR3 contains 13 residues. The V gene end was trimmed by 7 bases and the J gene end by 8 bases; junction bases not matched to a gene: 5. The CDR3 reads CASNPSGRDEQFF. Here the CDR3 DNA reads TGTGCCAGCAATCCTAGCGGGAGAGATGAGCAGTTCTTC.

The CDR3 is CAINTGQGSEQYF. As DNA, the CDR3 is TGTGCCATCAACACCGGGCAGGGGAGCGAGCAGTACTTC. This chain connects TRBV5-5 to TRBJ2-7, with D maybe TRBD1 (6 bases). The CDR3 length is 13 residues. Looked up from germline, CDR1 is SGHKS and CDR2 is YYEKEE (reference sequence). The germline V and J ends were trimmed by 9 bases and 6 bases, with 19 bases remaining between them.